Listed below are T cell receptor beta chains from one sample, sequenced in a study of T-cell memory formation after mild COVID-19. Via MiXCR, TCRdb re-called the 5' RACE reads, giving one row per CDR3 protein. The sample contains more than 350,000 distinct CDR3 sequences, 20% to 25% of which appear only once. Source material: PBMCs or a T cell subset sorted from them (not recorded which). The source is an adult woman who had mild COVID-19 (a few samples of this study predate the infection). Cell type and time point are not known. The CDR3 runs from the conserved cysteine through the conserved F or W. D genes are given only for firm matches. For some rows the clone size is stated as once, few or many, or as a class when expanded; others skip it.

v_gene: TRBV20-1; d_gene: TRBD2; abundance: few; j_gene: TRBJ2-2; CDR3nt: TGCAGTGCTAGAGATAGGAGCGGGAGGGGGAACACCGGGGAGCTGTTTTTT; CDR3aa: CSARDRSGRGNTGELFF
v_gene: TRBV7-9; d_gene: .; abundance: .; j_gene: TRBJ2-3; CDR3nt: TGTGCCAGCTCGGGATCGGGCACAGATACGCAGTATTTT; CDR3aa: CASSGSGTDTQYF
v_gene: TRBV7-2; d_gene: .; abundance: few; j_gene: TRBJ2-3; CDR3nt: TGTGCCAGCAGCTTATTATCTCAGGGGCTGGGTTCAGGGGATACGCAGTATTTT; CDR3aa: CASSLLSQGLGSGDTQYF
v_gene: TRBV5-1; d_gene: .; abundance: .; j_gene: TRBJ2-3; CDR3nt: TGCGCCAGCAGCGGGGGGGACAGGCGCACAGATACGCAGTATTTT; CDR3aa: CASSGGDRRTDTQYF
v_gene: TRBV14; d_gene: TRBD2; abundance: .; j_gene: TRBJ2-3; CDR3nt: TGTGCCAGCAGCCAAGCCTCTTCTAGCGGAGGCACAGATACGCAGTATTTT; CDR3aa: CASSQASSSGGTDTQYF
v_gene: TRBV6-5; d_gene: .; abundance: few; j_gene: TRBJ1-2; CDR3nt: TGTGCCAGCAGTTACTCGATCTCCGTCTATGGCTACACCTTC; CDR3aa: CASSYSISVYGYTF
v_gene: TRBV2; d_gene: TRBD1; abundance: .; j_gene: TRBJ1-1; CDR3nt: TGTGCCAGCAGTGCAGACAGGGGTCGTTTATTTTTCACTGAAGCTTTCTTT; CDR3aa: CASSADRGRLFFTEAFF
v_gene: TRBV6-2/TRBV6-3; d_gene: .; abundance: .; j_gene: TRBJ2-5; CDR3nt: TGTGCCAGCAGTTCGCCCCCGGATCTACAAGAGACCCAGTACTTC; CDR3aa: CASSSPPDLQETQYF
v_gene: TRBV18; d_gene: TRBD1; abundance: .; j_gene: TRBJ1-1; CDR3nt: TGTGCCAGCTCACCCGGGACAGTGATTCCTGAAGCTTTCTTT; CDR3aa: CASSPGTVIPEAFF
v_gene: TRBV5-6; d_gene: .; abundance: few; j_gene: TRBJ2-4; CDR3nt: TGTGCCAGCAGCCTGTTGGCTGATATCGCCAAAAACATTCAGTACTTC; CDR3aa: CASSLLADIAKNIQYF
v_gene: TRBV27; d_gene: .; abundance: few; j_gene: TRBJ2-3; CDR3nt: TGTGCCAGCAGTCCTTACGCACAGCTTAGCACAGATACGCAGTATTTT; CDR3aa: CASSPYAQLSTDTQYF
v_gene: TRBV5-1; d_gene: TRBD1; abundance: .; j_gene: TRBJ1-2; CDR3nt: TGCGCCAGCAGCCCCACTGACAGGGAGAGCTACACCTTC; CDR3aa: CASSPTDRESYTF
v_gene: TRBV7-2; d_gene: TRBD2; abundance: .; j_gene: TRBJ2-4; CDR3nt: TGTGCCAGCAGCTCTAGCGGGGGGGGTTCGCTCAACATTCAGTACTTC; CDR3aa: CASSSSGGGSLNIQYF
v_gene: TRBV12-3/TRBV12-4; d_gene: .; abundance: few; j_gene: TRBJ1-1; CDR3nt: TGTGCCAGCAGTTTAAGTGCCAGCACTGAAGCTTTCTTT; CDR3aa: CASSLSASTEAFF
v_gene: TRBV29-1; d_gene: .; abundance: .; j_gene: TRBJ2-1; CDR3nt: TGCAGCGGGTGGGGCGGGCAGGACTACAATGAGCAGTTCTTC; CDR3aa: CSGWGGQDYNEQFF
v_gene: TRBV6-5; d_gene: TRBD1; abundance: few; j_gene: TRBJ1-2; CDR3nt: TGTGCCAGCACGAGACAGGGATACTATGGCTACACCTTC; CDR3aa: CASTRQGYYGYTF
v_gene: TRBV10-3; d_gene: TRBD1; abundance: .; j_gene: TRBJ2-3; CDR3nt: TGTGCCGTGGGACAGCCCCCTTCAGATACGCAGTATTTT; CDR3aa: CAVGQPPSDTQYF
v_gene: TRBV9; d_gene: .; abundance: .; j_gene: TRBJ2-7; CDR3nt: TGTGCCAGCAGTCCGGGCCCAGAACATCGCGAGCAGTACTTC; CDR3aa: CASSPGPEHREQYF
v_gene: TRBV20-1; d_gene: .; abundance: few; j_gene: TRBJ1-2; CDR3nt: TGCAGTGCTAAGGGATTCTATGGCTACACCTTC; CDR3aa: CSAKGFYGYTF
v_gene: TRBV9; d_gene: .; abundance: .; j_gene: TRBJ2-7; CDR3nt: TGTGCCAGCAGCGCGGACAACTACTACGAGCAGTACTTC; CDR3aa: CASSADNYYEQYF
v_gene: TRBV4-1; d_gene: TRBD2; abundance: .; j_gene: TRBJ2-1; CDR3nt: TGCGCCAGCAGCCAGACTAGCGGGGGGACCTACAATGAGCAGTTCTTC; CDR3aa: CASSQTSGGTYNEQFF
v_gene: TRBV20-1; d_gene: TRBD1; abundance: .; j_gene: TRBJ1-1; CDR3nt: TGCAGTGCTAGTCACAGGGGGCCATGGAACACTGAAGCTTTCTTT; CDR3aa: CSASHRGPWNTEAFF
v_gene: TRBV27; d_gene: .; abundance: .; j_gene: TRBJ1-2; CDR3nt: TGTGCCAGCAGTTTCCGGGACGGGAACTATGGCTACACCTTC; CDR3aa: CASSFRDGNYGYTF
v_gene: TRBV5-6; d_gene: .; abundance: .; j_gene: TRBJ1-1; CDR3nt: .; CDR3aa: CASSLDWGTGALW
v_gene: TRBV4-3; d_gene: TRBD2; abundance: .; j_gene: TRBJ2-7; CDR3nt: TGCGCCAGCAGCCAAGAGTTAAGGACTAGATACGAGCAGTACTTC; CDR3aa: CASSQELRTRYEQYF
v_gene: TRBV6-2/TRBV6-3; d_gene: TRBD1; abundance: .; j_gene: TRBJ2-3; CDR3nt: TGTGCAAGCAGTTGGAGACAGGGGGCGCTGCTTACGGCAGATACGCAGTATTTT; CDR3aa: CASSWRQGALLTADTQYF
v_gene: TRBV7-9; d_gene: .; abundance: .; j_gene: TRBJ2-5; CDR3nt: TGTGCCAGCAGCAAAGCAGAGACCCAGTACTTC; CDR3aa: CASSKAETQYF
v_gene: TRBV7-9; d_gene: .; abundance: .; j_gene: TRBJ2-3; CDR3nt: TGTGCCAGCAGCCCAGGCATTGGGCCAGATACGCAGTATTTT; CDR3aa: CASSPGIGPDTQYF
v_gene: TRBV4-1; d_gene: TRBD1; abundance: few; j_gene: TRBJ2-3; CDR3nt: TGCGCCAGCAGGTTGAGACAGGGTTGGGGCGCAGATACGCAGTATTTT; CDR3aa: CASRLRQGWGADTQYF
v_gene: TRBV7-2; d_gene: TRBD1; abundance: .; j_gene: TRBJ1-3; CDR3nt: TGTGCCAGCAGCCAGCATACAGGGGGCTCTGGAAACACCATATATTTT; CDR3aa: CASSQHTGGSGNTIYF
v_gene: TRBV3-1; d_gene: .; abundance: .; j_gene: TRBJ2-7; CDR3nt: TGTGCCAGCAGCCAAGATGGACTCTCCGAGCAGTACTTC; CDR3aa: CASSQDGLSEQYF
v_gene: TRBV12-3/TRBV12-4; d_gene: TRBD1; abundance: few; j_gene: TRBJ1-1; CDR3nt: TGTGCCAGCAGGGGACAGGGGCCCACTGAAGCTTTCTTT; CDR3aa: CASRGQGPTEAFF
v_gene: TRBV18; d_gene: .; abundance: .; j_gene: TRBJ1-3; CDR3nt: TGTGCCAGCTCACCGGCTGGAGGAGTCGGGTACTCTGGAAACACCATATATTTT; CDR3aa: CASSPAGGVGYSGNTIYF